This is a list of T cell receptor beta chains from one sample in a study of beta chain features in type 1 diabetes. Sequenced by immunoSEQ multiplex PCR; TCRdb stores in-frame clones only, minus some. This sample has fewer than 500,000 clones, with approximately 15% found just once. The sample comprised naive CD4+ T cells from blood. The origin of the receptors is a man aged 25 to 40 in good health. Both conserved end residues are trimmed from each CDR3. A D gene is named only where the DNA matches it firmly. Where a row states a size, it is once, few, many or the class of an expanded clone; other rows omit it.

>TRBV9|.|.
ASSPDGTSRTDTQY
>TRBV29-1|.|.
SVRRSTDTQY
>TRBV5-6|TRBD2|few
ASSSLAGSLSYNEQF
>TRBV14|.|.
ASSPRPWRDANGNEQF
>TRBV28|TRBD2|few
ASSPGPSGGPIAEQY
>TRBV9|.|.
ASSVARGAGNEQF
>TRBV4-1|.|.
ASSQDRAGYEQY
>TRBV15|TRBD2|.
ATSDHGGAKNIQY
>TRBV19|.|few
ASSTRPVSKGQPQH
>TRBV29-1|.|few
SVENSWSGVTGELF
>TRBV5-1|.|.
ASSEGPNPGKNIQY
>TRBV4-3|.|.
ASSQVMGYGYT
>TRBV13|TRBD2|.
ASTHAGTSGVGEQF
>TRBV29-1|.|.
SVVGLGETQY
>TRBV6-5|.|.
ASSGRGAVYEQY
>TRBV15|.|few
ATTGDSSTGELF
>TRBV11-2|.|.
ASSFSLSATDTQY
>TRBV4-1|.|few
ASSQDKDWEQF
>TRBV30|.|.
AWSGARRAKNIQY
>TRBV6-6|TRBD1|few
ASSLTGAGANVLT
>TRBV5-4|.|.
ASSLKAKNIQY
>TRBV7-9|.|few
ASSLGVVDEQF
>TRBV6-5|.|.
ASSYDWKNTEAF
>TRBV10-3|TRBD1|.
AIRSDRGQETQY
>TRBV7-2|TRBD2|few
ASSLGDYSSYNEQF
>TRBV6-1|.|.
ASSEPGGPSGYT